This TCR beta chain was retrieved from a study of human T cells and chemical hapten exposure. Study at large: Patients, predominantly female, presented with alopecia areata, totalis or universalis. Study-level findings and limits: The donor cohort had alopecia, so its immune response may not match that of healthy people. No alteration of TCRs above 1 in 1000 frequency was seen with DPC sensitization.

Time point here: patch test 2, 6 weeks after DPC sensitization. Treatment denoted: therapeutic diphenylcyclopropenone sensitization with weekly scalp DPC. The authors' total RNA extraction used unfractionated whole blood. TCRdb redid the calling of the RACE reads with MiXCR, one entry per CDR3 protein. Of tens of thousands of distinct CDR3 sequences in the sample, 10% were seen once. Ten or more counts support this clonotype. Its antigen remains unidentified. The material sequenced was whole blood, taken in connection with sensitization to the hapten diphenylcyclopropenone (DPC). This sequence originates from a woman between 45 and 60 years old with alopecia areata. Some clones in this sample may be carry-over from other donors' samples.

The CDR3 DNA reads TGTGCCAGCAGTTTAGAAAATAGGGACAGGGACGTCGCTTTCTTT. It encodes CASSLENRDRDVAFF. The V call is TRBV12-3 or TRBV12-4, the J call TRBJ1-1, with 9 bases that match TRBD1. This CDR3 is built from 15 residues. Trimming cost V 1 base and J 11 bases; bases outside gene matches: 11.